This entry lists 31 T cell receptor beta chains sequenced from one sample in a study of CD8+ T cells in alopecia areata. It was cDNA, reverse transcribed from extracted RNA, that served as the sequencing template. Generated by immunoSEQ multiplex PCR, the TCRdb table keeps only in-frame clones and is missing some. The repertoire holds over 14,000 clones, with 58% as singletons. Lesional scalp punch biopsies and peripheral blood came from alopecia areata patients. Sequencing was performed on skin, taken at week 0. These receptors were collected from a human donor with alopecia areata.

This CDR3 reads CSVQSEGTEAFF. The CDR3 DNA reads as TGCAGCGTTCAGTCGGAGGGCACTGAAGCTTTCTTT. The chain carries TRBV29-1 and TRBJ1-1; D is uncertain. Germline loops: CDR1 SQVTM, CDR2 ANQGSEA. The CDR3 is 12 amino acids. V was clipped by 5 bases and J by 4 bases, with 11 bases between them.

This clone was counted between two and nine times. This chain links TRBV7-4 with TRBJ1-5; possible D gene TRBD1, 5 bases. Per the germline V gene, CDR1 is SGHVT and CDR2 is SQSDAQ. This CDR3 is built from 19 residues. V was clipped by 4 bases and J by 0 bases, with 22 bases between them. As DNA, the CDR3 is TGTGCCAGCAGCTCGCCGGGGACGGGGGTCTTTGCTAGCAATCAGCCCCAGCATTTT. It yields the protein CASSSPGTGVFASNQPQHF. Variable domain in full (rest from reference TRBV7-4 and TRBJ1-5): GAGVSQSPRYKVAKRGRDVALRCDSISGHVTLYWYRQTLGQGSEVLTYSQSDAQRDKSGRPSGRFSAERPERSVSTLKIQRTEQGDSAVYLCASSSPGTGVFASNQPQHFGDGTRLSIL.

The gene calls are TRBV9 and TRBJ1-5; 7 nucleotides line up with TRBD1. V lost 4 bases, J lost 6 bases, and 10 bases stayed unmatched. Germline CDR1 SGDLS, CDR2 YYNGEE. The CDR3 contains 15 residues. CDR3 sequence reads: CASSPSQGEGQPQHF. The CDR3 DNA reads as TGTGCCAGCAGCCCTTCGCAGGGGGAAGGTCAGCCCCAGCATTTT.

This clone appeared once. Here the CDR3 DNA reads TGTGCCAGCAGCCGGGGCTCTGGAAACACCATATATTTT. It translates to CASSRGSGNTIYF. The rearrangement links TRBV6-5 to TRBJ1-3; D is uncertain. The CDR3 has 13 residues. Germline CDR1 reads MNHEY; CDR2 reads SVGAGI. Deletions cut 6 bases from V and 0 bases from J, with 6 bases between.

This chain uses TRBV4-1 with TRBJ2-7; no firm D call. Germline-derived CDR1 and CDR2 are MGHRA and YSYEKL. CDR3 length: 15 amino acids. Trimming removed 5 bases from V and 3 bases from J, with 17 bases in between. CDR3: CASSEVRGPYYEQYF. The CDR3 bases are TGCGCCAGCAGCGAAGTCCGTGGGCCATACTACGAGCAGTACTTC.

CDR3 sequence reads: CAIGAGEQYF. CDR3 DNA: TGTGCCATAGGGGCAGGCGAGCAGTACTTC. This sequence joins TRBV10-3 and TRBJ2-7, with D tentatively TRBD1 (5 bases). The V gene lost 9 bases and the J gene lost 6 bases, with 9 bases spanning the gap. Germline V gives CDR1 ENHRY, CDR2 SYGVKD. There are 10 residues in the CDR3.

The sample holds a few counts of this clone. V and J are TRBV7-2 and TRBJ1-4; TRBD1 is a possible D gene (5 bases). V dropped 3 bases and J dropped 6 bases, with 17 bases sitting between them. Germline CDR1 and CDR2: SGHTA and FQGNSA. This CDR3 region has 16 residues. The CDR3 nucleotides read TGTGCCAGCAGCTTCACCCGGGATCTAGGGGATGAAAAACTGTTTTTT. This encodes CASSFTRDLGDEKLFF.

The chain joins TRBV5-1 to TRBJ2-2, with a weak D call TRBD1 (5 bases). The V and J ends lost 4 bases and 1 base respectively, with 14 bases between them. CDR3 length: 16 residues. Germline CDR1 is SGHRS and CDR2 is YFSETQ. DNA of the CDR3: TGCGCCAGCAGCCCGGACACCCTTTTGAACACCGGGGAGCTGTTTTTT. Translated, it gives CASSPDTLLNTGELFF.

This chain connects TRBV15 to TRBJ1-1; maybe TRBD1 (6 bases). The CDR3 spans 14 residues. Trimming stripped 0 bases from V and 5 bases from J, with 10 bases between. CDR1 and CDR2 (germline): LNHNV, YYDKDF (reference sequence). CDR3 sequence: CATSREGGMTEAFF. The CDR3 region has the DNA TGTGCCACCAGCAGAGAAGGGGGGATGACTGAAGCTTTCTTT.

The chain combines TRBV6-1 with TRBJ1-4; the D gene is possibly TRBD1 (6 bases). The CDR3 is 14 amino acids. Germline lookup yields CDR1 MNHNS and CDR2 SASEGT. V was shortened by 5 bases and J by 5 bases, with 12 bases between the two germline ends. The CDR3 nucleotides are TGTGCCAGCAGTTATCGCGGGGGCAATGAAAAACTGTTTTTT. This sequence encodes CASSYRGGNEKLFF.

V is TRBV5-4 and J is TRBJ2-1, with 9 positions matching TRBD1. This CDR3 region has 16 residues. Germline V gene lookup returns CDR1 SGHNT and CDR2 YYREEE (reference sequence). The junction had 9 bases not matched to a gene; V was cut back by 0 bases and J by 8 bases. The CDR3 sequence: CASSLGAGQGKDEQFF. CDR3 in DNA: TGTGCCAGCAGCTTGGGAGCAGGACAGGGGAAGGATGAGCAGTTCTTC.

The CDR3 nucleotides read TGTGCCAGCAGTCCAAGGGGGATTAATGAAAAACTGTTTTTT. Translation: CASSPRGINEKLFF. The chain recombines TRBV13 with TRBJ1-4; possibly TRBD1 for D (6 bases). The CDR3 has 14 amino acids. V was clipped by 6 bases and J by 4 bases, with 12 bases between them. Germline V gene lookup returns CDR1 PRHDT and CDR2 FYEKMQ (reference sequence).

This clone counts as medium-sized. This chain links TRBV5-5 with TRBJ2-5; D is undetermined. Germline-derived CDR1 and CDR2 are SGHKS and YYEKEE (reference sequence). Trimming stripped 4 bases from V and 5 bases from J, with 15 bases between. There are 14 residues in the CDR3. The CDR3 sequence is CASSAGHLEETQYF. CDR3 in DNA: TGTGCCAGCAGCGCAGGCCACTTGGAGGAGACCCAGTACTTC. Supplemented by reference TRBV5-5 and TRBJ2-5, the full variable domain reads DAGVTQSPTHLIKTRGQQVTLRCSPISGHKSVSWYQQVLGQGPQFIFQYYEKEERGRGNFPDRFSARQFPNYSSELNVNALLLGDSALYLCASSAGHLEETQYFGPGTRLLVL.

The chain has TRBV7-2 and TRBJ1-5; D possibly corresponds to TRBD1 (6 bases). Trimming removed 1 base at V and 3 bases at J, with 19 bases between. The CDR3 is 18 amino acids. From germline, CDR1 is SGHTA and CDR2 FQGNSA. The CDR3 region has the DNA TGTGCCAGCAGCTTAGTTTGGACAGAGGAGGGGGTCAATCAGCCCCAGCATTTT. This codes for CASSLVWTEEGVNQPQHF.

CDR3 region: CASSSSRDRDRGTSRETQYF. The CDR3 coding sequence is TGCGCCAGCAGCTCGAGTCGGGACCGGGACAGGGGGACTAGCCGCGAGACCCAGTACTTC. The rearrangement links TRBV5-1 to TRBJ2-5; 11 nucleotides align to TRBD1. Germline V lookup: CDR1 SGHRS, CDR2 YFSETQ. The CDR3 spans 20 residues. The V and J ends lost 3 bases and 5 bases, in that order; junction bases with no gene match: 21. Based on the CDR3 plus reference TRBV5-1 and TRBJ2-5, the full variable domain is KAGVTQTPRYLIKTRGQQVTLSCSPISGHRSVSWYQQTPGQGLQFLFEYFSETQRNKGNFPGRFSGRQFSNSRSEMNVSTLELGDSALYLCASSSSRDRDRGTSRETQYFGPGTRLLVL.

In DNA form, the CDR3 reads TGTGCCAGCAGCGTCACGCTATATGGAAACCAAGAGACCCAGTACTTC. Its protein is CASSVTLYGNQETQYF. The chain couples TRBV2 to TRBJ2-5; D not certain. Germline V gene sequence: CDR1 SNHLY, CDR2 FYNNEI. The CDR3 totals 16 residues. V lost 6 bases, J lost 0 bases, and 17 bases lay in between.

The chain uses TRBV5-1 and TRBJ1-4, with D unresolved. Deletions cut 2 bases from V and 0 bases from J, with 8 bases between. The CDR3 is 15 residues long. In germline, CDR1 is SGHRS, CDR2 YFSETQ. DNA for the CDR3: TGCGCCAGCAGCTTAGGAACGACAACTAATGAAAAACTGTTTTTT. It specifies CASSLGTTTNEKLFF.

The chain has TRBV18 and TRBJ1-1; D may be TRBD1 (6 bases). This CDR3 is 13 amino acids long. The V end lost 5 bases, the J end lost 1 base, and 8 bases lay between the germline ends. The V gene's germline CDR1 is KGHSH and CDR2 LQKENI. The CDR3 bases are TGTGCCAGCTCAGCACAGGGGAACACTGAAGCTTTCTTT. This translates into CASSAQGNTEAFF. Together with reference TRBV18 and TRBJ1-1, the CDR3 gives the full variable domain: NAGVMQNPRHLVRRRGQEARLRCSPMKGHSHVYWYRQLPEEGLKFMVYLQKENIIDESGMPKERFSAEFPKEGPSILRIQQVVRGDSAAYFCASSAQGNTEAFFGQGTRLTVV.

This clone was detected only a few times. The CDR3 DNA reads as TGTGCCAGCAGCCTCGGGACAGGGGGAGCTTTCTTT. It yields the protein CASSLGTGGAFF. The V gene is TRBV5-4, the J gene TRBJ1-1; 11 nucleotides match TRBD1. CDR1 and CDR2 (germline): SGHNT, YYREEE (reference sequence). Trimming at V came to 4 bases and at J to 10 bases, leaving 3 bases not matched to a gene. The CDR3 runs to 12 residues.

J is TRBJ1-3 and V is TRBV11-2; D not resolved. Trimming removed 0 bases from V and 4 bases from J, with 19 bases in between. Germline V gene sequence: CDR1 SGHAT, CDR2 FQNNGV. The CDR3 length is 18 residues. CDR3 sequence reads: CASSLEPTSSPSGNTIYF. The CDR3, as DNA: TGTGCCAGCAGCTTAGAGCCTACAAGTAGTCCCTCCGGAAACACCATATATTTT.

The chain joins TRBV6-7 to TRBJ2-6; TRBD1 agrees at 8 bases. TRBV6-7 is an ORF, and what it does is uncertain. This CDR3 has 20 amino acids. V lost 0 bases and J lost 1; bases outside the gene matches: 11. As DNA, the CDR3 is TGTGCCAGCAGTTACTCGGAGGGGACAGGTCCACTATCTGGGGCCAACGTCCTGACTTTC. It is translated as CASSYSEGTGPLSGANVLTF.

The V gene is TRBV5-1, the J gene TRBJ2-1; maybe TRBD2 (6 bases). The germline V and J ends were trimmed by 9 bases and 3 bases, with 19 bases remaining between them. Per germline, CDR1 SGHRS and CDR2 YFSETQ. The CDR3 has 15 amino acids. The CDR3 loop reads CATKPDGGIYNEQFF. CDR3 DNA: TGCGCCACCAAACCGGACGGGGGTATCTACAATGAGCAGTTCTTC.

The table lists this clone with a few counts. V and J are TRBV5-1 and TRBJ2-2, with D perhaps matching TRBD1 or TRBD2 (6 bases each). The V gene lost 5 bases and the J gene lost 4 bases, with 15 bases spanning the gap. The CDR3 is 15 residues long. Looked up from germline, CDR1 is SGHRS and CDR2 is YFSETQ. The CDR3 DNA reads TGCGCCAGCAGGTTTTCGGGGGCCACCACCGGGGAGCTGTTTTTT. This encodes CASRFSGATTGELFF.

This chain uses TRBV6-1 with TRBJ2-7, with 7 nucleotides matching TRBD2. Germline assignment: CDR1 MNHNS and CDR2 SASEGT. V shed 4 bases and J 1 base; nucleotides not matched to a gene: 4. This CDR3 has 14 residues. The CDR3 is CASSVTGGSYEQYF. In DNA form, the CDR3 reads TGTGCCAGCAGTGTCACGGGGGGATCCTACGAGCAGTACTTC.

This chain uses TRBV18 with TRBJ1-1; D is perhaps TRBD1 (6 bases). Trimming took 4 bases from V and 1 from J, leaving 7 bases between them. Germline V gene data show CDR1 as KGHSH and CDR2 as LQKENI. This CDR3 has 13 residues. CDR3 DNA sequence: TGTGCCAGCTCACGACAGGCGAACACTGAAGCTTTCTTT. It is translated as CASSRQANTEAFF.

This clone was recorded once. V usage is TRBV2 and J usage is TRBJ1-4; tentatively, D is TRBD1 (5 bases). CDR1 and CDR2 (germline): SNHLY, FYNNEI. The CDR3 runs to 14 residues. Trimming took off 4 bases at V and 9 bases at J, with 15 bases between the two ends. The CDR3 DNA is TGTGCCAGCAGTGTACGGGACCGACCACAAAAACTGTTTTTT. It yields the protein CASSVRDRPQKLFF.

V gene TRBV4-1 combines with J gene TRBJ1-1; D is ambiguous. This CDR3 is 15 amino acids long. CDR1 and CDR2 (germline): MGHRA, YSYEKL. V was trimmed by 1 base and J by 0 bases, leaving 9 bases between them. Written as DNA, the CDR3 is TGCGCCAGCAGCCAAGTAGGAGCGATGAACACTGAAGCTTTCTTT. As protein: CASSQVGAMNTEAFF.

The chain recombines TRBV11-2 with TRBJ1-2; D uncertain. CDR1 is SGHAT and CDR2 is FQNNGV in the germline V gene. Trimming stripped 5 bases from V and 10 bases from J, with 14 bases between. This CDR3 is built from 12 residues. CDR3 in DNA: TGTGCCAGCAGCCCCCGACATGGGGACTACACCTTC. Translated, it gives CASSPRHGDYTF.

The CDR3 spells CASSTYGRTDTQYF. The CDR3 nucleotides read TGCGCCAGCAGCACTTACGGACGCACAGATACGCAGTATTTT. V and J are TRBV5-1 and TRBJ2-3; D unresolved. CDR1 and CDR2 from the germline V gene are SGHRS and YFSETQ. Trimming removed 4 bases from V and 1 base from J, with 10 bases in between. CDR3 length: 14 residues.

V usage is TRBV27 and J usage is TRBJ1-6; a weak D match, TRBD1 (5 bases). This CDR3 contains 16 residues. Germline V gives CDR1 MNHEY, CDR2 SMNVEV (reference sequence). The germline V and J ends were trimmed by 2 bases and 5 bases, with 13 bases remaining between them. This CDR3 reads CASSLSTWGNNSPLHF. The DNA for the CDR3 is TGTGCCAGCAGTTTAAGTACTTGGGGGAATAATTCACCCCTCCACTTT.

This clone was counted between two and nine times. This chain uses TRBV4-3 with TRBJ1-1; D is undetermined. Germline V gene data show CDR1 as LGHNA and CDR2 as YSLEER. V was trimmed by 0 bases and J by 9 bases, leaving 8 bases between them. This CDR3 has 12 residues. CDR3 nucleotides: TGCGCCAGCAGCCAAGACAGAGGGAAAGCTTTCTTT. This sequence encodes CASSQDRGKAFF.